This T cell receptor beta chain was recovered during a study of sequential checkpoint blockade in melanoma. Study details: Randomization was 1:1 between first-line nivolumab→ipilimumab and ipilimumab→nivolumab. Both treatment sequences were followed by maintenance nivolumab.

CDR1 and CDR2 (germline): SGHRS, YFSETQ. The CDR3 contains 15 residues. V dropped 4 bases and J dropped 2; count of bases not matched to a gene: 8. Indicated treatment: randomized to nivolumab then ipilimumab (arm A) or the reverse (arm B). Live CD3+CD8+ CD19− CD56− cells were sorted from PBMCs. Sequencing was performed with immunoSEQ multiplex PCR; in TCRdb, only in-frame clones are kept and a portion is missing. The sample lists roughly 31,000 clones, 70% to 90% seen once, with roughly 22% in the top ten. The sample holds one count of this clone. Source: CD8+ T cells sorted from blood (inferred from file names), taken from a patient given nivolumab and ipilimumab in sequence. The V call is TRBV5-1, the J call TRBJ2-7; 8 bases map to TRBD1. The clonotype was recovered from a human donor with melanoma. The CDR3 region is CASSDRTGMAYEQYF. The CDR3 region has the DNA TGCGCCAGCAGCGATCGGACAGGGATGGCCTACGAGCAGTACTTC.